Presented here are 4 T cell receptor beta chains from one specimen sequenced in a study of chemoradiotherapy in HPV16-positive cancers. Generated by immunoSEQ multiplex PCR, the TCRdb table keeps only in-frame clones and is missing some. The sample has about 68,000 clones; about 88% are singletons. The source was blood, collected from a patient who underwent chemoradiotherapy. These receptors all come from a human donor with HPV-associated anogenital cancer.

This chain links TRBV2 with TRBJ1-3; no clear D gene. The germline gives CDR1 SNHLY, CDR2 FYNNEI. The V and J ends lost 2 bases and 2 bases respectively, with 16 bases between them. This CDR3 region has 17 residues. In DNA, the CDR3 is TGTGCCAGCAGTGAAATTTCTGGGAGTAACGCTGGAAACACCATATATTTT. This gives the protein CASSEISGSNAGNTIYF.

The chain combines TRBV29-1 with TRBJ1-2, with 10 bases aligning to TRBD1. The trim removed 7 bases at V and 6 bases at J, leaving 8 bases unmatched. Germline loops: CDR1 SQVTM, CDR2 ANQGSEA. The CDR3 is 13 residues long. The CDR3 DNA reads as TGCAGCGGTCAGACAGGGGGCGGTCATGGCTACACCTTC. As protein: CSGQTGGGHGYTF.

The chain has TRBV5-1 and TRBJ2-1, with a tentative D call TRBD2 (5 bases). The ends were cut back, 0 bases at V and 0 bases at J, with 10 bases in the middle. Germline V CDR1 and CDR2: SGHRS, YFSETQ. This CDR3 contains 16 residues. For the CDR3, the DNA is TGCGCCAGCAGCTTGGTACAGCGGTACTCCTACAATGAGCAGTTCTTC. As protein: CASSLVQRYSYNEQFF. The whole variable domain, remainder taken from reference TRBV5-1 and TRBJ2-1, is KAGVTQTPRYLIKTRGQQVTLSCSPISGHRSVSWYQQTPGQGLQFLFEYFSETQRNKGNFPGRFSGRQFSNSRSEMNVSTLELGDSALYLCASSLVQRYSYNEQFFGPGTRLTVL.

This chain connects TRBV5-1 to TRBJ2-3; a possible D gene is TRBD2 (6 bases). Trimming stripped 6 bases from V and 5 bases from J, with 16 bases between. Germline CDR1 and CDR2: SGHRS and YFSETQ. This CDR3 has 14 amino acids. CDR3 sequence reads: CASTAGQGGDTQYF. As DNA, the CDR3 is TGCGCCAGCACGGCGGGGCAAGGAGGAGATACGCAGTATTTT.